Below, 3 T cell receptor beta chains from the same sample are listed, as sequenced in a study of blood T cell repertoires in COVID-19. Method: immunoSEQ multiplex PCR; TCRdb's copy keeps in-frame clones and lacks some. The data hold more than 150,000 clones, with around 80% observed a single time. Source material: peripheral blood. Receptor source: a human donor in a cohort sampled during active COVID-19.

The V and J genes are TRBV9 and TRBJ2-1, with D possibly being TRBD2 (5 bases). V was pared by 0 bases and J by 9 bases, with 16 bases between. Germline V gene data show CDR1 as SGDLS and CDR2 as YYNGEE. The CDR3 consists of 15 residues. CDR3 protein: CASSVVSIDRGEQFF. The CDR3 coding sequence is TGTGCCAGCAGCGTAGTATCGATCGATCGGGGTGAGCAGTTCTTC.

In this sample, this clone turned up a few times. The chain uses TRBV9 and TRBJ1-1; 8 bases map to TRBD1. The junction had 7 bases not matched to a gene; V was cut back by 0 bases and J by 6 bases. The V gene's germline CDR1 is SGDLS and CDR2 YYNGEE. The CDR3 contains 15 residues. The CDR3 sequence: CASSVEAGGGPEAFF. Here the CDR3 DNA reads TGTGCCAGCAGCGTAGAGGCAGGGGGCGGCCCTGAAGCTTTCTTT.

The chain links TRBV13 to TRBJ2-7; TRBD1 matches at 9 bases. The germline V gene encodes CDR1 PRHDT and CDR2 FYEKMQ (reference sequence). The CDR3 covers 15 residues. The ends lost 0 bases at V and 6 bases at J; junction bases unmatched: 6. The CDR3 spells CASSLGGQGFFEQYF. CDR3 bases: TGTGCCAGCAGCTTAGGGGGACAGGGTTTTTTCGAGCAGTACTTC. The full variable domain, completed using reference TRBV13 and TRBJ2-7, is AAGVIQSPRHLIKEKRETATLKCYPIPRHDTVYWYQQGPGQDPQFLISFYEKMQSDKGSIPDRFSAQQFSDYHSELNMSSLELGDSALYFCASSLGGQGFFEQYFGPGTRLTVT.